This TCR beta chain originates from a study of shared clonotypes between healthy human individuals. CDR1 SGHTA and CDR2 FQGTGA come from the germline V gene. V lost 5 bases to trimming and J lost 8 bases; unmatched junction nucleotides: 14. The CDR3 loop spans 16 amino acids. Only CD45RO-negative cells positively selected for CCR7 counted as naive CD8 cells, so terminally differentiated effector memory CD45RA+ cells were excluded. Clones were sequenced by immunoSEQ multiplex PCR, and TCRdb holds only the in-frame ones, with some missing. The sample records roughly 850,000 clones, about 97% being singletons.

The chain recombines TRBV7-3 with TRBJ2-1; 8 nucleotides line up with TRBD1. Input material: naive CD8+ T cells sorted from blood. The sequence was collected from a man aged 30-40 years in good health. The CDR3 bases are TGTGCCAGCAGCCTTTCAGGGGGCGGAGGTTTTGATGAGCAGTTCTTC. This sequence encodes CASSLSGGGGFDEQFF.